The 30 T cell receptor beta chains listed next were all sequenced from one sample in a study of T cells in tuberculosis. Clones were read by immunoSEQ multiplex PCR, and TCRdb kept only the in-frame ones, dropping some. Of some 49,000 clones listed, roughly 95% are singletons. Time point in this sample: new active TB diagnosis, blood taken before or within 7 days of starting treatment. This specimen was PBMCs, taken at tuberculosis diagnosis. Receptors originate from an adult with tuberculosis.

The count of this clone is one. The J gene is TRBJ2-1, the V gene TRBV2; TRBD2 matches 11 bases. Trimming took 6 bases from V and 5 from J; bases not matched to a gene: 6. Germline V gene data show CDR1 as SNHLY and CDR2 as FYNNEI. The length of the CDR3 is 15 residues. The CDR3 bases are TGTGCCAGCAGGGATAGCGGGAGGGCTGACAATGAGCAGTTCTTC. Translated, it gives CASRDSGRADNEQFF.

The J gene is TRBJ2-7, the V gene TRBV5-1, with D tentatively TRBD1 (6 bases). The V gene lost 4 bases and the J gene lost 3 bases, with 17 bases spanning the gap. Germline-derived CDR1 and CDR2 are SGHRS and YFSETQ. CDR3 length: 15 amino acids. The CDR3 protein is CASSPGTSGVYEQYF. The CDR3 DNA reads as TGCGCCAGCAGCCCCGGGACAAGTGGTGTCTACGAGCAGTACTTC.

The V gene is TRBV6-5, the J gene TRBJ2-7; TRBD1 matches 9 bases. CDR1 is MNHEY, CDR2 SVGAGI, per germline. The V gene end was trimmed by 4 bases and the J gene end by 5 bases; junction bases not matched to a gene: 9. CDR3 size: 15 residues. The DNA for the CDR3 is TGTGCCAGCAGTTGGTCCGGGACAGGGTCAAACGAGCAGTACTTC. Translation: CASSWSGTGSNEQYF.

The gene calls are TRBV29-1 and TRBJ2-7, with D possibly TRBD1 on 6 matching bases. This CDR3 contains 11 residues. The V end was cut by 5 bases, the J end by 3 bases, with 8 bases between. Per germline, CDR1 SQVTM and CDR2 ANQGSEA. The CDR3 region has the DNA TGCAGCGTTAGCAGGGGCTACGAGCAGTACTTC. This codes for CSVSRGYEQYF.

The CDR3 reads CASSLGDRVDGYTF. The DNA of the CDR3 is TGTGCCAGCAGCTTAGGGGACAGGGTGGATGGCTACACCTTC. The chain employs TRBV11-2 and TRBJ1-2; 9 bases line up with TRBD1. Unmatched junction bases numbered 3, after V lost 1 base and J lost 6 bases. The length of the CDR3 is 14 residues. Per germline, CDR1 SGHAT and CDR2 FQNNGV.

The J gene is TRBJ1-5, the V gene TRBV28; maybe TRBD1 (5 bases). This CDR3 region has 13 residues. V lost 4 bases and J lost 7, with 11 bases in between. The germline gives CDR1 MDHEN, CDR2 SYDVKM. CDR3 protein: CASSYRRVQPQHF. The CDR3 DNA sequence: TGTGCCAGCAGTTACCGCAGGGTGCAGCCCCAGCATTTT.

This chain links TRBV25-1 with TRBJ2-5, with 10 bases identical to TRBD1. The V gene end was trimmed by 4 bases and the J gene end by 8 bases; junction bases not matched to a gene: 10. Germline V gene data show CDR1 as MGHDK and CDR2 as SYGVNS. This CDR3 is 15 amino acids long. The CDR3 protein is CASSASRDRGRTQYF. The CDR3 DNA reads TGTGCCAGCAGTGCGTCCCGGGACAGGGGTCGAACCCAGTACTTC.

This chain connects TRBV9 to TRBJ2-1; 7 bases match TRBD1. The length of the CDR3 is 15 residues. Trimming cost V 0 bases and J 5 bases; bases outside gene matches: 5. Germline V lookup: CDR1 SGDLS, CDR2 YYNGEE. The CDR3 bases are TGTGCCAGCAGCGTAGATCAGGGGGTGGACAATGAGCAGTTCTTC. As protein: CASSVDQGVDNEQFF.

This chain links TRBV30 with TRBJ2-2, with TRBD1 matching over 7 bases. Unmatched junction bases numbered 4, after V lost 2 bases and J lost 4 bases. Germline CDR1 reads GTSNPN; CDR2 reads SVGIG (reference sequence). This CDR3 contains 14 residues. CDR3: CAWSTTGFTGELFF. For the CDR3, the DNA is TGTGCCTGGAGTACGACAGGGTTCACCGGGGAGCTGTTTTTT.

V usage is TRBV4-2 and J usage is TRBJ2-5; 9 bases agree with TRBD2. The CDR3 totals 13 residues. Germline-derived CDR1 and CDR2 are LGHNA and YNFKEQ. J was trimmed by 5 bases and V by 5 bases; bases with no gene match: 3. This CDR3 reads CASSFAGGETQYF. Written as DNA, the CDR3 is TGTGCCAGCAGCTTCGCGGGAGGGGAGACCCAGTACTTC.

This clone was detected only once. The chain is built from TRBV19 and TRBJ2-2; D might be TRBD2 (5 bases). Germline V gene data show CDR1 as LNHDA and CDR2 as SQIVND (reference sequence). V was pared by 3 bases and J by 5 bases, with 10 bases between. This CDR3 contains 14 residues. The DNA for the CDR3 is TGTGCCAGTAGTATTCTCCGGGGTACCGGGGAGCTGTTTTTT. This translates into CASSILRGTGELFF.

This clone was counted once. The chain uses TRBV30 and TRBJ1-1; no clear D gene. V was cut by 1 base and J by 8 bases, with 11 bases left in between. This CDR3 has 12 residues. The germline V gene encodes CDR1 GTSNPN and CDR2 SVGIG (reference sequence). The CDR3 sequence: CAWSGAGREAFF. Written as DNA, the CDR3 is TGTGCCTGGAGTGGGGCCGGAAGGGAAGCTTTCTTT.

This clone has just one count. This chain links TRBV27 with TRBJ2-2; tentatively, D is TRBD1 (7 bases). CDR1 is MNHEY, CDR2 SMNVEV, per germline (reference sequence). V was pared by 5 bases and J by 7 bases, with 14 bases between. The length of the CDR3 is 14 residues. CDR3 region: CASSGQEGHGELFF. CDR3 nucleotides: TGTGCCAGCAGTGGACAGGAGGGTCACGGGGAGCTGTTTTTT.

CDR3 sequence: CASKSEGRYNYGYTF. CDR3 coding DNA: TGTGCCAGCAAGTCAGAGGGCAGGTATAACTATGGCTACACCTTC. The gene calls are TRBV6-5 and TRBJ1-2; D is unclear. V shed 7 bases and J shed 1 base, with 16 bases lying between them. Germline V gene lookup returns CDR1 MNHEY and CDR2 SVGAGI. The CDR3 is made up of 15 amino acids.

V and J are TRBV10-3 and TRBJ2-3; 7 nucleotides line up with TRBD1. Germline V CDR1 and CDR2: ENHRY, SYGVKD. The CDR3 runs 15 residues. V lost 11 bases, J lost 6 bases, and 17 bases stayed unmatched. The CDR3 spells CAVTDEGQWRDTQYF. The CDR3 region has the DNA TGTGCCGTCACGGATGAGGGACAGTGGAGGGATACGCAGTATTTT.

The chain links TRBV19 to TRBJ2-1; 8 positions match TRBD2. The germline V gene encodes CDR1 LNHDA and CDR2 SQIVND (reference sequence). There are 14 residues in the CDR3. V shed 3 bases and J 9 bases; nucleotides not matched to a gene: 7. CDR3: CASSIVGLDGEQFF. The DNA for the CDR3 is TGTGCCAGTAGTATCGTGGGACTAGATGGTGAGCAGTTCTTC.

This chain joins TRBV7-8 and TRBJ1-4, with 10 bases that match TRBD1. Germline lookup yields CDR1 SGHVS and CDR2 FQNEAQ. The CDR3 is 18 amino acids. J was trimmed by 4 bases and V by 3 bases; bases with no gene match: 11. The CDR3 sequence: CASSFSPGTGVLNEKLFF. The CDR3 coding sequence is TGTGCCAGCAGCTTCTCTCCCGGGACAGGGGTCCTTAATGAAAAACTGTTTTTT.

The rearrangement uses TRBV19 and TRBJ2-2, with TRBD2 identical over 12 bases. CDR1 LNHDA and CDR2 SQIVND come from the germline V gene (reference sequence). After removal of 6 bases from V and 5 bases from J, the junction contained 7 bases not matched to a gene. The CDR3 covers 16 residues. This CDR3 is CASSRTSGRITGELFF. For the CDR3, the DNA is TGTGCCAGTAGCCGAACTAGCGGGAGGATTACCGGGGAGCTGTTTTTT.

The chain employs TRBV27 and TRBJ1-1; maybe TRBD1 (5 bases). Germline V lookup: CDR1 MNHEY, CDR2 SMNVEV (reference sequence). V lost 0 bases and J lost 1, with 6 bases in between. CDR3 length equals 14 residues. CDR3 amino acids: CASSLSGGNTEAFF. The CDR3 nucleotides read TGTGCCAGCAGTTTATCGGGGGGGAACACTGAAGCTTTCTTT.

As DNA, the CDR3 is TGTGCCAGCAGTGTTCGGACAGCGATAGCCACAGATACGCAGTATTTT. This gives the protein CASSVRTAIATDTQYF. The J gene is TRBJ2-3, the V gene TRBV6-1; TRBD1 might be the D (6 bases). This CDR3 spans 16 amino acids. Per germline, CDR1 MNHNS and CDR2 SASEGT. The germline V and J ends were trimmed by 4 bases and 2 bases, with 16 bases remaining between them.

A single count supports this clone. The genes are TRBV4-1 and TRBJ1-1; the D gene is possibly TRBD1 (6 bases). This CDR3 has 14 amino acids. From germline, CDR1 is MGHRA and CDR2 YSYEKL. The V gene lost 4 bases and the J gene lost 2 bases, with 11 bases spanning the gap. The CDR3 sequence is CASSPGTLNTEAFF. CDR3 nucleotides: TGCGCCAGCAGCCCCGGGACACTAAACACTGAAGCTTTCTTT.

The chain combines TRBV15 with TRBJ2-7; tentatively, D is TRBD1 (6 bases). Per the germline V gene, CDR1 is LNHNV and CDR2 is YYDKDF (reference sequence). The CDR3 length is 16 residues. The germline V and J ends were trimmed by 2 bases and 3 bases, with 17 bases remaining between them. CDR3 nucleotide sequence: TGTGCCACCAGCAGACCCCAGACCGACAGGTTCTACGAGCAGTACTTC. As protein: CATSRPQTDRFYEQYF.

This chain uses TRBV6-5 with TRBJ2-5; D is possibly TRBD2 (6 bases). CDR3 length equals 14 residues. Germline V lookup: CDR1 MNHEY, CDR2 SVGAGI. V was cut by 8 bases and J by 1 base, with 14 bases left in between. The CDR3 sequence: CASRLVITQETQYF. In nucleotides, the CDR3 is TGTGCCAGCCGACTAGTAATAACCCAAGAGACCCAGTACTTC.

The chain links TRBV30 to TRBJ1-4, with 7 nucleotides matching TRBD1. The germline V gene encodes CDR1 GTSNPN and CDR2 SVGIG (reference sequence). Trimming took 2 bases from V and 5 from J; bases not matched to a gene: 8. The CDR3 sequence is 15 residues long. The CDR3 reads CAWSSHGQVNEKLFF. The CDR3, as DNA: TGTGCCTGGAGTTCTCATGGACAGGTCAATGAAAAACTGTTTTTT. Complete variable domain (other parts from reference TRBV30 and TRBJ1-4): SQTIHQWPATLVQPVGSPLSLECTVEGTSNPNLYWYRQAAGRGLQLLFYSVGIGQISSEVPQNLSASRPQDRQFILSSKKLLLSDSGFYLCAWSSHGQVNEKLFFGSGTQLSVL.

This clone has more than one count but fewer than ten. The gene calls are TRBV5-4 and TRBJ1-2, with a possible D match to TRBD1 (6 bases). Germline-derived CDR1 and CDR2 are SGHNT and YYREEE (reference sequence). This CDR3 region has 17 residues. The V end was cut by 2 bases, the J end by 8 bases, with 25 bases between. The CDR3 bases are TGTGCCAGCAGCTTCGCCCTCGGGGGGGCCAGGTTTCAAGGCTACACCTTC. Translating it yields CASSFALGGARFQGYTF. The full variable domain, rest sourced from reference TRBV5-4 and TRBJ1-2, is ETGVTQSPTHLIKTRGQQVTLRCSSQSGHNTVSWYQQALGQGPQFIFQYYREEENGRGNFPPRFSGLQFPNYSSELNVNALELDDSALYLCASSFALGGARFQGYTFGSGTRLTVV.

The CDR3, as DNA: TGTGCCAGCAGTGAAGTGGGGACTAGAGATACGCAGTATTTT. Its translation: CASSEVGTRDTQYF. This chain uses TRBV2 with TRBJ2-3, with 8 bases fitting TRBD2. The CDR3 runs to 14 residues. CDR1 SNHLY and CDR2 FYNNEI come from the germline V gene. Trimming at V came to 1 base and at J to 5 bases, leaving 2 bases not matched to a gene.

This sequence joins TRBV11-2 and TRBJ2-7; D might be TRBD2 (6 bases). Germline V gene lookup returns CDR1 SGHAT and CDR2 FQNNGV. The CDR3 is 14 residues long. V was trimmed by 5 bases and J by 2 bases, leaving 13 bases between them. CDR3 loop: CASSTGTGAYEQYF. CDR3 DNA: TGTGCCAGCAGCACCGGGACGGGGGCCTACGAGCAGTACTTC.

The chain uses TRBV9 and TRBJ1-4; D gene uncertain. Germline V gene data show CDR1 as SGDLS and CDR2 as YYNGEE. V was clipped by 0 bases and J by 8 bases, with 11 bases between them. The CDR3 totals 14 residues. The CDR3 region is CASSVGPSREKLFF. CDR3 nucleotide sequence: TGTGCCAGCAGCGTAGGGCCCTCGAGGGAAAAACTGTTTTTT.

The chain links TRBV10-1 to TRBJ2-2, with D perhaps matching TRBD2 (6 bases). With 5 bases removed from V and 1 base from J, the gap between germline ends came to 8 bases. The CDR3 totals 14 residues. Germline V lookup: CDR1 WNHNN, CDR2 SYGVQD (reference sequence). Here the CDR3 reads CASSYSGNTGELFF. The CDR3, as DNA: TGCGCCAGCAGTTATAGCGGGAACACCGGGGAGCTGTTTTTT.

The genes are TRBV7-6 and TRBJ2-1; D is perhaps TRBD1 (6 bases). Germline loops: CDR1 SGHVS, CDR2 FNYEAQ. The CDR3 covers 14 residues. V gave up 1 base and J gave up 5 bases, with 9 bases separating them. CDR3 bases: TGTGCCAGCAGCTTAGGGACAGCCCACAATGAGCAGTTCTTC. The encoded protein is CASSLGTAHNEQFF.